This T cell receptor beta chain was recorded in a study of shared clonotypes between healthy human individuals. Looking at the study overall: CD4 naive and memory got three plates each, CD8 naive two, CD8 memory one.

As to this clone: Its matching antigen is unknown.

Positively selected for CCR7, the CD45RO-negative cells used as naive CD8 cells excluded terminally differentiated effector memory CD45RA+ cells. All donors qualified as healthy HIV-negative adults and had experienced no recent acute infections or vaccinations. The protocol was immunoSEQ multiplex PCR, while the TCRdb copy is restricted to in-frame clones and leaves out a portion. The sample contains approximately 2,200,000 clones, under 95% of which appear only once. Study-wide results and caveats: Around 4.7% was the fraction of naive CD4 clonotypes found shared across a few donors. The rarefaction results pointed to incomplete sorted-subset sequencing despite large depth.

Sequencing input: naive CD8+ T cells from PBMCs. This receptor was obtained from a man younger than 35 in good health. Some clones in this sample may be carry-over from other donors' samples.

The CDR3 here is CASSLAERQGGGETQYF. CDR3 in DNA: TGTGCCAGCAGCTTAGCGGAACGACAGGGAGGGGGAGAGACCCAGTACTTC. The chain links TRBV7-9 to TRBJ2-5; D may match TRBD1 or TRBD2 (7 bases each). The CDR3 extends over 17 amino acids. The V gene lost 0 bases and the J gene lost 4 bases, with 18 bases spanning the gap. Germline CDR1 is SEHNR and CDR2 is FQNEAQ (reference sequence). The variable domain in full, with the rest retrieved from reference TRBV7-9 and TRBJ2-5, is DTGVSQNPRHKITKRGQNVTFRCDPISEHNRLYWYRQTLGQGPEFLTYFQNEAQLEKSRLLSDRFSAERPKGSFSTLEIQRTEQGDSAMYLCASSLAERQGGGETQYFGPGTRLLVL.